The source of this T cell receptor (beta chain) is a study of OX40 agonist ivuxolimab in advanced cancers. The table came from immunoSEQ multiplex PCR; TCRdb's copy has only in-frame clones and leaves some out. The table has tens of thousands of clones, roughly 86% seen once; the top ten hold approximately 0.72%. This CDR3 contains 13 residues. V was pared by 3 bases and J by 2 bases, with 10 bases between. Germline V gene sequence: CDR1 GTSNPN, CDR2 SVGIG (reference sequence). Sequencing used CD4+ or CD8+ T cells sorted from blood, obtained in a trial of the OX40 agonist ivuxolimab. This TCR was recovered from an adult with an advanced solid tumor such as melanoma, head and neck, liver or kidney cancer. The chain links TRBV30 to TRBJ1-1; possible D gene TRBD1, 5 bases. The CDR3 DNA is TGTGCCTGGAGGGGACTGTCAAACACTGAAGCTTTCTTT. It is translated as CAWRGLSNTEAFF. Combining the CDR3 with reference TRBV30 and TRBJ1-1 gives the whole variable domain SQTIHQWPATLVQPVGSPLSLECTVEGTSNPNLYWYRQAAGRGLQLLFYSVGIGQISSEVPQNLSASRPQDRQFILSSKKLLLSDSGFYLCAWRGLSNTEAFFGQGTRLTVV.